Listed below are T cell receptor beta chains from one sample, sequenced in a study of memory CD4+ T cells and cytomegalovirus serostatus. The assay was immunoSEQ multiplex PCR, and TCRdb's table has in-frame clones only and misses some. The sample contains around 50,000 clones, under 80% of which appear only once. The sample was memory CD4+ T cells from blood. All receptors derive from an adult in good health and CMV-seronegative. Both conserved end residues are part of each CDR3. D genes are given only for firm matches. Some rows have no size entry. The others give once, few or many, or a class for an expanded clone.

d_gene	v_gene	j_gene	abundance	CDR3aa	CDR3nt
-	TRBV10-1	TRBJ2-1	-	CASSGGPGRQFF	TGCGCCAGCAGTGGAGGCCCGGGGCGGCAGTTCTTC
TRBD1	TRBV30	TRBJ1-4	-	CAWSQRQGAVEKLFF	TGTGCCTGGAGTCAAAGACAGGGGGCGGTTGAAAAACTGTTTTTT
-	TRBV10-3	TRBJ1-2	few	CAIGHSDYGYTF	TGTGCCATCGGACATTCGGACTATGGCTACACCTTC
-	TRBV19	TRBJ2-6	once	CASSTGQPGANVLTF	TGTGCCAGTAGTACAGGACAACCTGGGGCCAACGTCCTGACTTTC
-	TRBV9	TRBJ2-1	-	CASSSDAKTYNEQFF	TGTGCCAGCAGCTCCGATGCTAAGACCTACAATGAGCAGTTCTTC
TRBD1	TRBV6-1	TRBJ1-2	-	CASGEWTGANYGYTF	TGTGCCAGCGGGGAATGGACAGGCGCTAACTATGGCTACACCTTC
TRBD2	TRBV5-1	TRBJ2-3	-	CASSGTGTRRDTSTDTQYF	TGCGCCAGCAGCGGTACCGGGACTAGAAGAGACACTAGCACAGATACGCAGTATTTT
-	TRBV6-6	TRBJ2-6	-	CASSSQGLSGANVLTF	TGTGCCAGCAGTTCCCAGGGGTTGTCTGGGGCCAACGTCCTGACTTTC
TRBD2	TRBV30	TRBJ2-3	-	CALGLAGAASTDTQYF	TGTGCCTTGGGACTAGCGGGAGCTGCTAGCACAGATACGCAGTATTTT
-	TRBV2	TRBJ2-1	-	CASMGYNEQFF	TGTGCCAGCATGGGGTACAATGAGCAGTTCTTC
-	TRBV6-6	TRBJ1-1	-	CASSYGGNTEAFF	TGTGCCAGCAGTTACGGGGGCAACACTGAAGCTTTCTTT
TRBD1	TRBV11-2	TRBJ1-1	-	CASSLRQGGTEAFF	TGTGCCAGCAGCCTTCGACAGGGCGGCACTGAAGCTTTCTTT
-	TRBV15	TRBJ1-4	-	CATSRKPGSTNEKLFF	TGTGCCACCAGCAGGAAACCAGGATCAACTAATGAAAAACTGTTTTTT
TRBD2	TRBV5-1	TRBJ2-1	-	CASSLVRGRVGNEQFF	TGCGCCAGCAGCTTGGTACGCGGGAGGGTCGGCAATGAGCAGTTCTTC
TRBD2	TRBV2	TRBJ2-7	-	CASSEEGIAGGEQYF	TGTGCCAGCAGTGAAGAAGGTATAGCGGGTGGCGAGCAGTACTTC
TRBD1	TRBV7-3	TRBJ1-1	-	CASSPLGQMQLTEAFF	TGTGCCAGCAGCCCCCTGGGACAGATGCAGCTAACTGAAGCTTTCTTT
TRBD1	TRBV5-1	TRBJ2-1	-	CASSTGQIYNEQFF	TGCGCCAGCAGCACGGGACAGATCTACAATGAGCAGTTCTTC
-	TRBV27	TRBJ2-1	-	CASSLISGASWFF	TGTGCCAGCAGTTTAATTTCGGGAGCGAGTTGGTTCTTC
-	TRBV25-1	TRBJ2-5	-	CASSDGRVRETQYF	TGTGCCAGCAGTGATGGGCGGGTACGGGAGACCCAGTACTTC
TRBD1	TRBV4-1	TRBJ1-5	-	CASRGRGINQPQHF	TGCGCCAGCAGAGGCAGGGGGATAAATCAGCCCCAGCATTTT
-	TRBV27	TRBJ1-4	-	CASSLGRGVSEKLFF	TGTGCCAGCAGTCTGGGACGGGGGGTTAGTGAAAAACTGTTTTTT
-	TRBV5-4	TRBJ2-2	-	CASSFNRGKTGELFF	TGTGCCAGCAGCTTTAACCGAGGAAAGACCGGGGAGCTGTTTTTT
-	TRBV5-1	TRBJ2-1	-	CASSGSRGSSYNEQFF	TGCGCCAGCAGCGGATCCAGGGGTAGTTCCTACAATGAGCAGTTCTTC
TRBD1	TRBV11-2	TRBJ1-1	once	CASSPGQGAYTEAFF	TGTGCCAGCAGCCCGGGACAGGGGGCTTACACTGAAGCTTTCTTT
TRBD2	TRBV11-2	TRBJ2-3	-	CASIPGSGRRTDTQYF	TGTGCCAGCATCCCCGGTAGCGGGAGGAGAACAGATACGCAGTATTTT
TRBD2	TRBV7-7	TRBJ2-2	-	CASSLSGGPGKTGELFF	TGTGCTAGCAGCTTATCGGGAGGGCCGGGAAAGACCGGGGAGCTGTTTTTT
TRBD1	TRBV30	TRBJ1-5	-	CAWGQGFNQPQHF	TGTGCCTGGGGACAGGGTTTCAATCAGCCCCAGCATTTT
-	TRBV6-5	TRBJ2-2	-	CASSYGQYTGELFF	TGTGCCAGCAGTTATGGACAGTACACCGGGGAGCTGTTTTTT
-	TRBV19	TRBJ2-1	-	CASSIVQPRDEQFF	TGTGCCAGTAGTATAGTTCAGCCCCGGGATGAGCAGTTCTTC
TRBD2	TRBV2	TRBJ2-3	-	CASSPDGRGTDTQYF	TGTGCCAGCAGCCCGGACGGGAGGGGCACAGATACGCAGTATTTT
-	TRBV5-6	TRBJ2-5	-	CASSSAPTGGRSETQYF	TGTGCCAGCAGCTCGGCCCCCACAGGAGGGAGGTCGGAGACCCAGTACTTC
-	TRBV6-1	TRBJ1-2	-	CASSGGTGNYGYTF	TGTGCCAGCAGCGGAGGGACGGGGAACTATGGCTACACCTTC
-	TRBV28	TRBJ2-7	-	CASSSVPYEQYF	TGTGCCAGCAGTTCGGTTCCCTACGAGCAGTACTTC
-	TRBV19	TRBJ1-2	-	CASTLYGYGYTF	TGTGCCAGTACCCTGTACGGATATGGCTACACCTTC
-	TRBV15	TRBJ2-5	-	CATSGGGGETQYF	TGTGCCACCAGCGGGGGGGGCGGAGAGACCCAGTACTTC
TRBD1	TRBV5-6	TRBJ2-7	-	CASSWKTGTGAYEQYF	TGTGCCAGCAGCTGGAAAACCGGGACAGGGGCCTACGAGCAGTACTTC
TRBD2	TRBV18	TRBJ2-7	few	CASSPGTSGYEQYF	TGTGCCAGCTCACCCGGGACTAGCGGCTACGAGCAGTACTTC
TRBD2	TRBV4-1	TRBJ2-7	-	CASSSREGGFYEQYF	TGCGCCAGCAGCTCCCGGGAGGGAGGGTTCTACGAGCAGTACTTC
-	TRBV19	TRBJ1-4	-	CASSTRGPASTNEKLFF	TGTGCCAGTAGTACAAGAGGGCCGGCGTCAACTAATGAAAAACTGTTTTTT
-	TRBV7-8	TRBJ1-1	-	CASSLRTPLRGGLFTEAFF	TGTGCCAGCAGCTTAAGGACACCATTGAGAGGGGGGCTGTTCACTGAAGCTTTCTTT
-	TRBV27	TRBJ2-3	once	CASSLTVPMVTDTQYF	TGTGCCAGCAGTCTAACTGTGCCGATGGTCACAGATACGCAGTATTTT
-	TRBV10-3	TRBJ1-5	-	CATKRDTSNQPQHF	TGTGCCACCAAGAGAGACACCTCCAATCAGCCCCAGCATTTT
-	TRBV19	TRBJ2-1	-	CASRVGAGNEQFF	TGTGCCAGTAGGGTCGGGGCAGGTAATGAGCAGTTCTTC
TRBD2	TRBV28	TRBJ2-7	-	CASSLWRGVGSYEQYF	TGTGCCAGCAGTTTATGGCGGGGGGTGGGCTCCTACGAGCAGTACTTC
-	TRBV6-6	TRBJ2-5	-	CASSYYRAPKGETQYF	TGTGCCAGCAGTTACTACCGGGCCCCAAAGGGGGAGACCCAGTACTTC
-	TRBV7-9	TRBJ2-7	-	CASSPSALEQYF	TGTGCCAGCAGCCCATCGGCACTTGAGCAGTACTTC
TRBD2	TRBV5-1	TRBJ2-7	-	CASTLGLGPYEQYF	TGCGCCAGCACCCTGGGACTAGGACCCTACGAGCAGTACTTC
-	TRBV5-1	TRBJ2-6	-	CASSLGVSGANVLTF	TGCGCCAGCAGCCTGGGGGTCTCGGGGGCCAACGTCCTGACTTTC
-	TRBV7-3	TRBJ1-3	few	CASSLATVSRNTIYF	TGTGCCAGCAGCTTAGCAACAGTGAGTAGAAACACCATATATTTT
-	TRBV27	TRBJ2-1	-	CASSSPPSYNEQFF	TGTGCCAGCAGTTCCCCTCCCTCCTACAATGAGCAGTTCTTC
TRBD2	TRBV6-4	TRBJ2-3	-	CASSDSTPGLAGGQTQYF	TGTGCCAGCAGTGACTCTACCCCAGGACTAGCGGGAGGGCAAACGCAGTATTTT